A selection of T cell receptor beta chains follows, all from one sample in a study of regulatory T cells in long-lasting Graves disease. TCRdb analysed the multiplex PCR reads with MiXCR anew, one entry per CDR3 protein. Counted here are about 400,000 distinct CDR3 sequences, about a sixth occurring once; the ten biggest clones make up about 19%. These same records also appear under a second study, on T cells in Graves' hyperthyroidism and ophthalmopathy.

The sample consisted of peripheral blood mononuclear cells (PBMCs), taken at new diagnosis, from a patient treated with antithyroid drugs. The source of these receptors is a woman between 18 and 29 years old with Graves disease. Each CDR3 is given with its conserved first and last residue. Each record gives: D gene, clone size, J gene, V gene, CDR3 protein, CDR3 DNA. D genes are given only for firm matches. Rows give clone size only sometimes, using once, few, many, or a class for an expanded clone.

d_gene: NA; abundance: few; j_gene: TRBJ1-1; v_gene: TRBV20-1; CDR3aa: CSAPKGFGGAEAFF; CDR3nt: TGCAGTGCTCCCAAAGGATTCGGTGGCGCTGAAGCTTTCTTT
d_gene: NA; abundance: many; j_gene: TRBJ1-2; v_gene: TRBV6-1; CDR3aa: CASSTGQNYGYTF; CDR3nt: TGTGCCAGCAGCACCGGACAGAACTATGGCTACACCTTC
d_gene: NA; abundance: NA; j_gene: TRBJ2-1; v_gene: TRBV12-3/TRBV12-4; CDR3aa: CASNQEPRRLEVFGNEQFF; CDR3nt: TGTGCCAGCAACCAAGAGCCCAGGCGACTAGAGGTTTTCGGGAATGAGCAGTTCTTC
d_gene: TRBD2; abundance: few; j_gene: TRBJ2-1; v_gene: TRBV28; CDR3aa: CASSPTARGRGYEQFF; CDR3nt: TGTGCCAGCAGTCCCACCGCTCGCGGGAGGGGCTATGAGCAGTTCTTC
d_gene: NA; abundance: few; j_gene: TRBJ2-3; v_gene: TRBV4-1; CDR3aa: CASSQLRHPTDTQYF; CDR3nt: TGCGCCAGCAGCCAACTTAGGCATCCCACAGATACGCAGTATTTT
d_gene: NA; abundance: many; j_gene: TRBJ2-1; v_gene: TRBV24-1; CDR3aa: CATSDVDEQFF; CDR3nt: TGTGCCACCAGTGATGTCGATGAGCAGTTCTTC
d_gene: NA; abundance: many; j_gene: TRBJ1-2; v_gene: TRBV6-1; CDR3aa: CASSRPRPGANYGYTF; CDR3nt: TGTGCCAGCAGTCGGCCCCGGCCGGGAGCTAACTATGGCTACACCTTC
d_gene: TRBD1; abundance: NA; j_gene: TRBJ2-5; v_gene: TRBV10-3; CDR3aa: CAISYDRGDLGTQYF; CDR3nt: TGTGCCATCAGTTACGACAGGGGGGATTTGGGGACCCAGTACTTC
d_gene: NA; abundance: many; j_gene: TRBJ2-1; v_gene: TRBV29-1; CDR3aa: CSVEPGLRNEQFF; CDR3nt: TGCAGCGTTGAACCGGGACTCCGCAATGAGCAGTTCTTC
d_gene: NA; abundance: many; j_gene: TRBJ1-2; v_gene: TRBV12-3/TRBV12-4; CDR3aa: CASSLDGGANYGYTF; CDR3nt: TGTGCCAGCAGTTTAGATGGGGGGGCGAACTATGGCTACACCTTC
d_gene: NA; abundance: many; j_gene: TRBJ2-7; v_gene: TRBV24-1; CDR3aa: CATSRPGQSSYEQYF; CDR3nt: TGTGCCACCTCTCGGCCTGGACAGTCCTCCTACGAGCAGTACTTC
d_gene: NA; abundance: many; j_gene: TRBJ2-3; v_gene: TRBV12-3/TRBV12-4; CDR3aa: CASSSLGTSTDTQYF; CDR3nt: TGTGCCAGCAGTTCTCTAGGAACTAGCACAGATACGCAGTATTTT
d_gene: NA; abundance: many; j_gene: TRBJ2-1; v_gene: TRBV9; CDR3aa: CASSGFDFYEQFF; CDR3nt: TGTGCCAGCAGCGGCTTCGACTTCTATGAGCAGTTCTTC
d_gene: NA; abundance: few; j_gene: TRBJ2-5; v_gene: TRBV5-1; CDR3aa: CASSLGRGFRETQYF; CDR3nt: TGCGCCAGCAGCTTGGGTCGGGGGTTCAGAGAGACCCAGTACTTC
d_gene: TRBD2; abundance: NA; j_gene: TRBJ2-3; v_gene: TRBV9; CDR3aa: CASSVEVAGGFTQYF; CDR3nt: TGTGCCAGCAGCGTTGAGGTAGCGGGGGGGTTTACGCAGTATTTT
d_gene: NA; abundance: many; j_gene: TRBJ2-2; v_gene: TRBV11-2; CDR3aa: CASRRLDSGELFF; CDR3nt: TGTGCCAGCAGGAGACTAGATTCCGGGGAGCTGTTTTTT